The 22 T cell receptor beta chains reported below all come from one sample, sequenced in a study of shared clonotypes between healthy human individuals (dated by TCRdb to the early 2020s). Libraries were built with the immunoSEQ multiplex PCR assay. TCRdb stores this immuneACCESS table with in-frame sequences only. Part of the clones is absent; in the studies checked, under half of the shortfall reflects unresolved V genes, and no reason is known for the rest. In all, the sample holds hundreds of thousands of clones, and more than 70% of those were seen once. 1.5% to 2% of the sample comes from the top ten. Sequencing input: memory CD4+ T cells sorted from blood. Per the publication, the cell subset or site label means: CD45RA-negative fraction. Receptor source: a woman in her twenties or thirties in good health.

The chain uses TRBV20-1 and TRBJ2-7, with a tentative D call TRBD2 (6 bases). The CDR3 runs 11 residues. CDR1 is DFQATT and CDR2 is SNEGSKA in the germline V gene (reference sequence). V gave up 7 bases and J gave up 7 bases, with 14 bases separating them. CDR3 bases: TGCAGTGGGGGCCCGGCGGGGGAGCAGTACTTC. Residues: CSGGPAGEQYF.

This CDR3 is CASSVPAGTQYF. The CDR3 nucleotides are TGTGCCAGCAGCGTCCCTGCGGGGACGCAGTATTTT. The rearrangement joins TRBV9 to TRBJ2-3, with a possible D match to TRBD2 (6 bases). Germline-derived CDR1 and CDR2 are SGDLS and YYNGEE. The V end was cut by 2 bases, the J end by 9 bases, with 10 bases between. The CDR3 sequence is 12 residues long.

The gene calls are TRBV6-1 and TRBJ1-5; D remains unclear. CDR1 is MNHNS and CDR2 is SASEGT in the germline V gene. This CDR3 has 15 residues. Deletions cut 2 bases from V and 4 bases from J, with 12 bases between. DNA for the CDR3: TGTGCCAGCAGTGAAATGTTCGGAGGGAATCAGCCCCAGCATTTT. Residues: CASSEMFGGNQPQHF.

V is TRBV11-2 and J is TRBJ2-2, with a tentative D call TRBD2 (5 bases). This CDR3 comprises 15 residues. The V gene lost 2 bases and the J gene lost 6 bases, with 13 bases spanning the gap. CDR1 is SGHAT and CDR2 is FQNNGV in the germline V gene. The CDR3 DNA reads as TGTGCCAGCAGCTTACACGGGGTAGGCGCCGGGGAGCTGTTTTTT. This codes for CASSLHGVGAGELFF.

The chain couples TRBV2 to TRBJ2-6; D gene uncertain. Trimming removed 5 bases from V and 0 bases from J, with 5 bases in between. The CDR3 consists of 14 residues. Germline-derived CDR1 and CDR2 are SNHLY and FYNNEI. CDR3 nucleotides: TGTGCCAGCAGTCCGAGCTCTGGGGCCAACGTCCTGACTTTC. Translated, it gives CASSPSSGANVLTF.

As concerns this clone: This CDR3 is also generated by other DNA sequences in the sample. The CDR3 sequence is CASSYSGRGVTEAFF. Here the CDR3 DNA reads TGTGCCAGCAGTTACTCTGGCAGGGGCGTCACTGAAGCTTTCTTT. The chain couples TRBV6-5 to TRBJ1-1; D might be TRBD1 (6 bases). The germline V and J ends were trimmed by 0 bases and 4 bases, with 12 bases remaining between them. Per germline, CDR1 MNHEY and CDR2 SVGAGI. The CDR3 runs 15 residues.

This chain links TRBV28 with TRBJ2-7; TRBD1 or TRBD2 may be the D gene (5 bases each). V was shortened by 7 bases and J by 3 bases, with 13 bases between the two germline ends. Germline-derived CDR1 and CDR2 are MDHEN and SYDVKM. The CDR3 spans 13 residues. The CDR3 nucleotides are TGTGCCAGCAAGGTGGGGACCAGCTACGAGCAGTACTTC. Translation: CASKVGTSYEQYF.

The V and J genes are TRBV28 and TRBJ1-1, with no clear D. Germline CDR1 MDHEN, CDR2 SYDVKM. The ends were cut back, 6 bases at V and 8 bases at J, with 22 bases in the middle. The CDR3 is 15 amino acids. The CDR3 nucleotides read TGTGCCAGCAGATCGCGGAGGTCCTCCCTTGGGGAAGCTTTCTTT. Residues: CASRSRRSSLGEAFF.

In DNA form, the CDR3 reads TGTGCCAGCAGTTACTCGGCGAGGGGCTACAATGAGCAGTTCTTC. Translating gives CASSYSARGYNEQFF. The chain joins TRBV6-5 to TRBJ2-1, with D perhaps given as TRBD1 or TRBD2 (5 bases each). CDR1 MNHEY and CDR2 SVGAGI come from the germline V gene. The CDR3 length is 15 residues. V was trimmed by 0 bases and J by 3 bases, leaving 9 bases between them.

The chain is built from TRBV5-6 and TRBJ2-5, with a tentative D call TRBD2 (5 bases). Germline V gene sequence: CDR1 SGHDT, CDR2 YYEEEE. The V end was cut by 0 bases, the J end by 0 bases, with 9 bases between. The CDR3 has 15 residues. CDR3: CASSLVPGDQETQYF. The CDR3, as DNA: TGTGCCAGCAGCTTGGTCCCCGGGGACCAAGAGACCCAGTACTTC.

The chain uses TRBV7-8 and TRBJ1-1; 7 positions match TRBD1. The CDR3 totals 15 residues. Losses at the gene ends were 2 bases for V and 4 bases for J; bases not matched to a gene: 7. The germline gives CDR1 SGHVS, CDR2 FQNEAQ. The chain's CDR3 is CASSLSGGGFTEAFF. CDR3 nucleotides: TGTGCCAGCAGCTTATCTGGAGGGGGCTTCACTGAAGCTTTCTTT.

The chain joins TRBV25-1 to TRBJ2-2, with 9 bases that match TRBD2. Germline CDR1 MGHDK, CDR2 SYGVNS. The length of the CDR3 is 17 residues. V lost 1 base, J lost 4 bases, and 7 bases stayed unmatched. The CDR3, as DNA: TGTGCCAGCAGTGAATCGGGACTAGCTGCTCCCACCGGGGAGCTGTTTTTT. It encodes CASSESGLAAPTGELFF.

This clone was picked up many times. The chain links TRBV28 to TRBJ2-7, with a possible D match to TRBD1 (6 bases). This CDR3 region has 15 residues. Trimming stripped 5 bases from V and 5 bases from J, with 19 bases between. Germline V gene data show CDR1 as MDHEN and CDR2 as SYDVKM. CDR3 amino acids: CASSLNQGRRHEQYF. The CDR3 DNA is TGTGCCAGCAGTCTCAACCAGGGGCGCAGGCACGAGCAGTACTTC.

The genes are TRBV7-6 and TRBJ2-1; 8 bases fit TRBD2. The CDR3 totals 17 residues. CDR1 is SGHVS, CDR2 FNYEAQ, per germline. Losses at the gene ends were 5 bases for V and 0 bases for J; bases not matched to a gene: 9. CDR3 sequence: CASSPRNGRASYNEQFF. The CDR3 region has the DNA TGTGCCAGCAGCCCTCGAAACGGGAGGGCCTCCTACAATGAGCAGTTCTTC.

The CDR3 bases are TGTGCCAGCAGTTACGAGTCCTACGAGCAGTACTTC. It is translated as CASSYESYEQYF. This rearrangement joins TRBV5-4 to TRBJ2-7; D unresolved. The ends were cut back, 5 bases at V and 1 base at J, with 7 bases in the middle. This CDR3 is 12 amino acids long. Germline V gene sequence: CDR1 SGHNT, CDR2 YYREEE (reference sequence). The whole variable domain, remainder taken from reference TRBV5-4 and TRBJ2-7, is ETGVTQSPTHLIKTRGQQVTLRCSSQSGHNTVSWYQQALGQGPQFIFQYYREEENGRGNFPPRFSGLQFPNYSSELNVNALELDDSALYLCASSYESYEQYFGPGTRLTVT.

The gene calls are TRBV7-9 and TRBJ1-1; D is ambiguous. V was cut by 7 bases and J by 0 bases, with 18 bases left in between. The CDR3 has 16 residues. Germline CDR1 and CDR2: SEHNR and FQNEAQ (reference sequence). The CDR3 DNA reads as TGTGCCAGCAACACCCGTGGGCTAGAGATGAACACTGAAGCTTTCTTT. Its protein product is CASNTRGLEMNTEAFF.

This clone was detected only a few times. The rearrangement uses TRBV5-4 and TRBJ2-1; 11 bases map to TRBD2. J was trimmed by 7 bases and V by 0 bases; bases with no gene match: 6. This CDR3 is 16 amino acids long. Per germline, CDR1 SGHNT and CDR2 YYREEE (reference sequence). The CDR3 DNA reads as TGTGCCAGCAGCTTGGATACTAGCGGGAGAAGGAATGAGCAGTTCTTC. This sequence encodes CASSLDTSGRRNEQFF.

V gene TRBV30 combines with J gene TRBJ1-5; 7 nucleotides align to TRBD1. The CDR3 runs 13 residues. Germline values: CDR1 GTSNPN, CDR2 SVGIG (reference sequence). J was trimmed by 0 bases and V by 5 bases; bases with no gene match: 1. CDR3 nucleotide sequence: TGTGCCTGGGGGACAGATAGCAATCAGCCCCAGCATTTT. Translation gives CAWGTDSNQPQHF.

This clone was observed a few times. This rearrangement joins TRBV18 to TRBJ2-1, with D perhaps being TRBD1 or TRBD2 (5 bases each). Trimming took 4 bases from V and 15 from J, leaving 25 bases between them. The CDR3 is 15 amino acids. The V gene's germline CDR1 is KGHSH and CDR2 LQKENI. The CDR3: CASSLTGDGTYVRFF. The DNA for the CDR3 is TGTGCCAGCTCACTAACAGGTGATGGGACGTATGTGCGGTTCTTC.

In this sample, this clone turned up once. The V call is TRBV11-2, the J call TRBJ2-5; no definite D call. Per the germline V gene, CDR1 is SGHAT and CDR2 is FQNNGV. Trimming removed 1 base from V and 5 bases from J, with 11 bases in between. The CDR3 extends over 14 amino acids. CDR3 amino acids: CASSLVSTWETQYF. The CDR3 region has the DNA TGTGCCAGCAGCTTAGTTTCCACGTGGGAGACCCAGTACTTC.

This clone was seen at least ten times. J is TRBJ2-7 and V is TRBV2, with 8 bases lining up with TRBD1. V shed 7 bases, J shed 1 base, and the junction held 6 bases outside the gene matches. This CDR3 spans 14 amino acids. Per germline, CDR1 SNHLY and CDR2 FYNNEI. Here the CDR3 reads CASTDRVLSYEQYF. CDR3 bases: TGTGCCAGCACGGACAGGGTCTTGTCCTACGAGCAGTACTTC.

This clone was recorded a few times. J is TRBJ1-2 and V is TRBV6-6; 7 bases map to TRBD1. V was pared by 6 bases and J by 8 bases, with 9 bases of the junction left unmatched. This CDR3 contains 13 residues. Germline CDR1 is MNHNY and CDR2 is SVGAGI (reference sequence). The CDR3 protein is CASSHDREGGYTF. The CDR3 DNA sequence: TGTGCCAGCAGCCATGACAGGGAGGGCGGCTACACCTTC.